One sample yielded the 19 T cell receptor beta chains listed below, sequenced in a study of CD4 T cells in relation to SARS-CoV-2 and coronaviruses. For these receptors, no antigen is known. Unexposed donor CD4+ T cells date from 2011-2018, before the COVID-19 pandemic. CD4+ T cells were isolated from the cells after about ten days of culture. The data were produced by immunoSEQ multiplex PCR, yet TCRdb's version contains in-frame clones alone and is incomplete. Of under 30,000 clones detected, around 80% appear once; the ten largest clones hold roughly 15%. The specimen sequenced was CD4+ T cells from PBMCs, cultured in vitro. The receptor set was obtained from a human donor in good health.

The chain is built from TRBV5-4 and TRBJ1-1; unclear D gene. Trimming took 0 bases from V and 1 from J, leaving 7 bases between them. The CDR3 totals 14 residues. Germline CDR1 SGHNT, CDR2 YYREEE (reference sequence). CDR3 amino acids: CASSLDRANTEAFF. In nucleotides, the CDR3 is TGTGCCAGCAGCTTGGACAGAGCGAACACTGAAGCTTTCTTT.

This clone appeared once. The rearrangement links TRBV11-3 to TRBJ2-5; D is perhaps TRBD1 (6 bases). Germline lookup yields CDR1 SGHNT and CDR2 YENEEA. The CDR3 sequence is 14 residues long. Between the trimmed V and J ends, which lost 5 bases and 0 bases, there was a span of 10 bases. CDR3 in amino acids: CASSPDRYQETQYF. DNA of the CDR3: TGTGCCAGCAGCCCTGACAGGTACCAAGAGACCCAGTACTTC.

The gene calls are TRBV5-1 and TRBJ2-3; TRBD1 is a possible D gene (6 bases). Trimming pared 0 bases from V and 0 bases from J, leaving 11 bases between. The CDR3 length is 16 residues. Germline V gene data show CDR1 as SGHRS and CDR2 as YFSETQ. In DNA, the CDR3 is TGCGCCAGCAGCTTGGGGACCCAGGGGAGCACAGATACGCAGTATTTT. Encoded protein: CASSLGTQGSTDTQYF.

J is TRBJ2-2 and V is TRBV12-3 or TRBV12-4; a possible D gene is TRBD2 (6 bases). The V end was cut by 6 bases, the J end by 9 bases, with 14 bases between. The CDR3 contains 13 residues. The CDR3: CASSGTGVRELFF. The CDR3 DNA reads TGTGCCAGCAGCGGTACGGGGGTCCGGGAGCTGTTTTTT.

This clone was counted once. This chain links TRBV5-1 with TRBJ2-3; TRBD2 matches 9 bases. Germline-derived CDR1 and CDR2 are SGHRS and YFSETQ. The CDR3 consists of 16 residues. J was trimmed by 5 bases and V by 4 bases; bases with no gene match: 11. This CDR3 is CASSPRGGGAVDTQYF. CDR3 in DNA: TGCGCCAGCAGCCCTAGGGGCGGGGGGGCAGTAGATACGCAGTATTTT. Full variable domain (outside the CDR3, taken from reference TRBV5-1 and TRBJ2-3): KAGVTQTPRYLIKTRGQQVTLSCSPISGHRSVSWYQQTPGQGLQFLFEYFSETQRNKGNFPGRFSGRQFSNSRSEMNVSTLELGDSALYLCASSPRGGGAVDTQYFGPGTRLTVL.

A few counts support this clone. CDR3 nucleotides: TGTGCCAGTAGTATAGACTGGGACAGGGGTAACGGTGGCTACACCTTC. As protein: CASSIDWDRGNGGYTF. The chain recombines TRBV19 with TRBJ1-2; TRBD1 matches at 10 bases. V dropped 0 bases and J dropped 7; count of bases not matched to a gene: 8. CDR3 length: 16 amino acids. CDR1 and CDR2 from the germline V gene are LNHDA and SQIVND (reference sequence).

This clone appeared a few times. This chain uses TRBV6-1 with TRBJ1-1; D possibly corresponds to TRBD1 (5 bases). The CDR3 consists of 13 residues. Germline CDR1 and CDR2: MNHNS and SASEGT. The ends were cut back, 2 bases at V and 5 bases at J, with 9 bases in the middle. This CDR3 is CASSETRGTEAFF. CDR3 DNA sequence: TGTGCCAGCAGTGAAACCCGGGGGACTGAAGCTTTCTTT.

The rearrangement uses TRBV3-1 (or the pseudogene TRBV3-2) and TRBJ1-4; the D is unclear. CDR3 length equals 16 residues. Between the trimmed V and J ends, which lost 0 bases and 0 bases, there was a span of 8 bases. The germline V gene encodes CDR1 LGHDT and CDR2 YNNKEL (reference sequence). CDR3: CASSQDLPATNEKLFF. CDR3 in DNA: TGTGCCAGCAGCCAAGATCTGCCAGCAACTAATGAAAAACTGTTTTTT.

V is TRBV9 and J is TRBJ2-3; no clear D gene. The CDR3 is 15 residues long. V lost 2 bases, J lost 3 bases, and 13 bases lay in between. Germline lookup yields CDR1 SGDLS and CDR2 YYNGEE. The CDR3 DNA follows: TGTGCCAGCAGCGTCCGACCCCTTGGGACAGATACGCAGTATTTT. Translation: CASSVRPLGTDTQYF. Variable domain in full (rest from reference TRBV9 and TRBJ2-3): DSGVTQTPKHLITATGQRVTLRCSPRSGDLSVYWYQQSLDQGLQFLIQYYNGEERAKGNILERFSAQQFPDLHSELNLSSLELGDSALYFCASSVRPLGTDTQYFGPGTRLTVL.

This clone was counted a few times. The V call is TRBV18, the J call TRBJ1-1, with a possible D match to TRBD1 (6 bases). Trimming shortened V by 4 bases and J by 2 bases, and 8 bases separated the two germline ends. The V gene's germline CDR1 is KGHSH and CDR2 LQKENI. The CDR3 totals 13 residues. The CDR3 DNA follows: TGTGCCAGCTCACAGGGGGAAAACACTGAAGCTTTCTTT. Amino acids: CASSQGENTEAFF.

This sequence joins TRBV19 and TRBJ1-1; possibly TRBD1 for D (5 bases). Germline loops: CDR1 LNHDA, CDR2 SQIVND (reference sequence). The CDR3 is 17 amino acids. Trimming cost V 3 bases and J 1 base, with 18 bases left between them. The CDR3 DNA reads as TGTGCCAGTAGTATCGCGGGCTTCTGGGGCCCGAACACTGAAGCTTTCTTT. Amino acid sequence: CASSIAGFWGPNTEAFF.

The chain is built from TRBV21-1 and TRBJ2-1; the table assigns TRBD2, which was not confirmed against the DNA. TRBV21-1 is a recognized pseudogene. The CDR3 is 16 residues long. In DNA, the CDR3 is TGTGCCAGCAGCAAAGTCAAGCGGAGCTCCTACAATGAGCAGTTCTTC. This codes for CASSKVKRSSYNEQFF.

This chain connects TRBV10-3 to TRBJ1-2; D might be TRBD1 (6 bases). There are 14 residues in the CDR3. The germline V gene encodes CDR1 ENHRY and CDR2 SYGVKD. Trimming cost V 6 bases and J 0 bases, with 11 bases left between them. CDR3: CAIRGGRTNYGYTF. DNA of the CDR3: TGTGCCATCAGAGGGGGGAGAACTAACTATGGCTACACCTTC.

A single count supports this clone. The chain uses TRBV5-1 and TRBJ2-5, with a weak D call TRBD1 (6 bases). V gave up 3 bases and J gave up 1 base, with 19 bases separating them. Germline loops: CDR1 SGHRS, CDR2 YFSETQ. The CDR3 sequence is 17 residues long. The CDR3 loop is CASSSHRGRDLQETQYF. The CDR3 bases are TGCGCCAGCAGCTCTCATAGGGGGAGAGACCTCCAAGAGACCCAGTACTTC.

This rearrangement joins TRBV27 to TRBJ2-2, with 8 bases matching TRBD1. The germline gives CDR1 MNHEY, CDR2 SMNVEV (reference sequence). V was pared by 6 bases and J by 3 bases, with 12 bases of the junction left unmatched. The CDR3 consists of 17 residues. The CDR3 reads CASSRGGTGKDTGELFF. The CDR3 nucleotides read TGTGCCAGCAGCCGTGGGGGGACAGGTAAAGACACCGGGGAGCTGTTTTTT.

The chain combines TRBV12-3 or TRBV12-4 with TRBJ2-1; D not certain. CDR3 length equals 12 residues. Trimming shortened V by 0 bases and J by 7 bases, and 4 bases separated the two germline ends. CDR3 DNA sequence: TGTGCCAGCAGTTTAGCCGGTAATGAGCAGTTCTTC. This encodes CASSLAGNEQFF.

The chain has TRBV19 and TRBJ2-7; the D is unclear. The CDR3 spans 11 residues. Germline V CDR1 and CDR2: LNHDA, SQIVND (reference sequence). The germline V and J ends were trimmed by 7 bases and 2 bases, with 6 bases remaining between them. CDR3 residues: CASMNPYEQYF. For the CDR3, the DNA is TGTGCCAGTATGAATCCCTACGAGCAGTACTTC.

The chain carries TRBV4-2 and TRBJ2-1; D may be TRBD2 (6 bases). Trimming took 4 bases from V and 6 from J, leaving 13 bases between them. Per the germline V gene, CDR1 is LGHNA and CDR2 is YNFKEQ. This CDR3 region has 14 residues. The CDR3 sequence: CASSRRLDPNEQFF. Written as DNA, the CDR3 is TGTGCCAGCAGCCGACGACTAGACCCCAATGAGCAGTTCTTC.

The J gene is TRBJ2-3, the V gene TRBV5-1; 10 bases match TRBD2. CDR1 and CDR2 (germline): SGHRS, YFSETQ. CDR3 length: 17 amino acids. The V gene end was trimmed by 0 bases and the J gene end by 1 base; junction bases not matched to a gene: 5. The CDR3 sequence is CASSLAASGGGTDTQYF. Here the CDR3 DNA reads TGCGCCAGCAGCTTGGCGGCTAGCGGGGGAGGCACAGATACGCAGTATTTT.